This T cell receptor beta chain originates from a study of OX40 agonist ivuxolimab in advanced cancers. Study-level background: Ivuxolimab, which targeted the costimulatory receptor OX40 (CD134), was an agonistic, fully human IgG2 monoclonal antibody. Of the approximately 50 dose-escalation patients, hepatocellular carcinoma was present in 19, melanoma in about 15, renal cell carcinoma in 9 and head and neck cancer in 9. Three dose-escalation patients achieved partial responses, one with hepatocellular carcinoma and two with cutaneous melanoma. Peripheral TCRbeta sequencing aimed to test whether ivuxolimab altered TCR sequence diversity and caused clonal T-cell expansion. Intravenous ivuxolimab was administered to patients every 2 weeks at six dose levels: 0.01, 0.1, 0.3, 1.5, 3 and 10 mg/kg. The monotherapy dose-escalation portion (N of about 50 patients) of the phase I ivuxolimab trial is reported in the paper. Prior anti-PD-1, anti-PD-L1 or anti-CTLA-4 therapy was permitted, and 30% to 45% of dose-escalation patients had received checkpoint inhibitors. A male proportion of roughly 85% and a mean age of approximately 60 years, ranging from about 20 to 79, were recorded for the dose-escalation cohort.

Genomic DNA was isolated from the sorted cells so that the TCRbeta CDR3 region could be sequenced. The immunoSEQ Assay was used for sequencing of TCRbeta CDR3 regions. Entries here come from immuneACCESS through TCRdb and include only in-frame sequences with V and J called. Some clones fail to appear in such tables; in the studies checked, an unresolved V gene covers under half of the shortfall, and the cause of the remainder is unknown. For this sample there are roughly 90,000 clones; about 90% appear just once. The top ten hold about 9% of the sample. Patients with autoimmune disease history or receiving systemic immunosuppression were excluded from the trial. Peripheral blood for TCR sequencing was drawn from every dose cohort at baseline, at cycle 4 day 1 and at cycle 7 day 1. Samples were obtained from an open-label, multicenter, first-in-human phase I dose-escalation trial of ivuxolimab. The trial enrolled adults with locally advanced or metastatic head and neck squamous cell, hepatocellular, melanoma or renal cell carcinoma. Before TCR sequencing, CD4+ and CD8+ T cells were separately sorted from peripheral blood.

Beyond this particular receptor, the publication reports: In the 0.1-3.0 mg/kg groups, partial responders were among the patients with the lowest normalized peripheral clonal expansion, particularly in CD8+ T cells. At doses of 0.1 to 3.0 mg/kg, clonal expansion of both CD4+ and CD8+ blood T cells was observed from baseline to week 6. After ivuxolimab, expanded clones were on average more numerous among CD8+ T cells than among CD4+ T cells. Antigen specificity was not determined for the clonally expanded peripheral T cells. Low levels of normalized T-cell clonal expansion were also seen in some patients who did not respond.

Comment on this clone: The antigen this receptor binds is unknown. Per-nucleotide qualities are absent, and no much larger clonotype sits a single base away.

The CDR3 starts with the cysteine, ends with the phenylalanine, and has 13 residues. Just the 39-base CDR3 DNA is kept, in frame starting at base 1. CDR1 PRHDT and CDR2 FYEKMQ were looked up in the germline V gene (reference sequence). The clonotype comes from an adult with an advanced solid tumor such as melanoma, head and neck, liver or kidney cancer. The sequence is built from TRBV13 and TRBJ2-5, and TRBD1 aligns with 7 junction nucleotides. The closer fit of TRBJ2-7 to the DNA end suggests the J call may be wrong. This specimen was CD4+ or CD8+ T cells sorted from blood, taken in a trial of the OX40 agonist ivuxolimab. The CDR3 protein sequence reads: CASSSGQPHEQYF. The nucleotides read TGTGCCAGCAGCTCGGGACAGCCCCACGAGCAGTACTTC.